This is a list of T cell receptor beta chains from one sample in a study of vaccination and CD4 T cells after COVID-19. Antigens of these TCRs are unknown. TCRdb ran MiXCR on the PCR reads and lists one entry per CDR3 protein. The sample shows approximately 6,900 distinct CDR3 sequences, roughly 44% of them seen only once. Sequenced input: CD4+ T cells from blood, cultured in vitro. The receptor set was obtained from a human donor in good health. The CDR3 runs from the conserved cysteine through the conserved F or W. Each record gives: clone size, V gene, J gene, D gene, CDR3 DNA, CDR3 protein. A D gene is named only where the DNA matches it firmly. Size values are once, few and many counts, or a class for expanded clones, and some rows have none.

>few|TRBV7-2|TRBJ2-1|TRBD2
TGTGCCAGCAGCTTAAGAGGACTAGCCACCTACAATGAGCAGTTCTTC
CASSLRGLATYNEQFF
>-|TRBV4-1|TRBJ1-5|TRBD1
TGCGCCAGCAGCCAAGATGCAATAGGGCAGGGGGCTCTTCAGCCCCAGCATTTT
CASSQDAIGQGALQPQHF
>few|TRBV27|TRBJ1-5|TRBD1
TGTGCCAGCAGTCCTACGACAGGGGGCAGTAGCAATCAGCCCCAGCATTTT
CASSPTTGGSSNQPQHF
>few|TRBV25-1|TRBJ1-1|-
TGTGCCAGCAGTGAATTCACTGAAGCTTTCTTT
CASSEFTEAFF
>-|TRBV20-1|TRBJ2-5|-
TGCAGTGCTCGACCGGTCGCGGAGACCCAGTACTTC
CSARPVAETQYF
>-|TRBV5-4|TRBJ2-7|-
TGTGCCAGCAGCTTGGGACTCGAGCAGTACTTC
CASSLGLEQYF
>medium-sized|TRBV4-3|TRBJ1-3|-
TGCGCCAGCAGCCAAGAATTATTAGTGATTGGAAACACCATATATTTT
CASSQELLVIGNTIYF
>-|TRBV7-6|TRBJ2-7|-
TGTGCCAGCAGCTCCACCGGGTACGAGCAGTACTTC
CASSSTGYEQYF
>-|TRBV28|TRBJ1-5|-
TGTGCCAGCAGTTCGTTGGCAGGACGAAATAGCAATCAGCCCCAGCATTTT
CASSSLAGRNSNQPQHF
>-|TRBV7-2|TRBJ2-5|-
TGTGCCAGCAGCGTTGGGACCGTAGCTCAAGAGACCCAGTACTTC
CASSVGTVAQETQYF
>-|TRBV19|TRBJ1-5|-
TGTGCCAGTAAGTTCAGTGTCCATCAGCCCCAGCATTTT
CASKFSVHQPQHF
>-|TRBV7-2|TRBJ1-2|-
TGTGCCAGCAGCCCAAGGACGAGCTATGGCTACACCTTC
CASSPRTSYGYTF
>-|TRBV6-1|TRBJ1-2|TRBD1
TGTGCCAGCAGTGCCGGACAGGGTTCGGGCTATGGCTACACCTTC
CASSAGQGSGYGYTF
>-|TRBV6-1|TRBJ2-7|-
TGTGCCAGCAGTGAATTCAGCGTGAGCTCCTACGAGCAGTACTTC
CASSEFSVSSYEQYF
>-|TRBV20-1|TRBJ2-3|TRBD2
TGCAGTGCTAGCCCGCGGGGGGGCCGGTGGGACACAGATACGCAGTATTTT
CSASPRGGRWDTDTQYF
>few|TRBV19|TRBJ2-2|-
TGTGCCAGTAGGGTTGGGAACACCGGGGAGCTGTTTTTT
CASRVGNTGELFF
>-|TRBV4-2|TRBJ1-2|TRBD1
TGTGCCAGCAGCCGGACAGGGGGTAACTATGGCTACACCTTC
CASSRTGGNYGYTF
>-|TRBV7-8|TRBJ2-7|-
TGTGCCAGCAGCTTAAGGTTGGGGCAGGAAGCCTCCTACGAGCAGTACTTC
CASSLRLGQEASYEQYF
>-|TRBV14|TRBJ2-7|TRBD2
TGTGCCAGCAGCCAGACGTTAACACTAGCGGGGATGGCCTACGAGCAGTACTTC
CASSQTLTLAGMAYEQYF
>-|TRBV5-1|TRBJ1-6|-
TGCGCCAGCAGCCTCGGCGGACAGAATTCACCCCTCCACTTT
CASSLGGQNSPLHF
>-|TRBV2|TRBJ2-5|-
TGTGCCAGCAGCGGGGGGACCCAGTACTTC
CASSGGTQYF
>medium-sized|TRBV7-2|TRBJ1-1|-
TGTGCCAGCAGCTTAGATCGTCCAGGTGGGAACACTGAAGCTTTCTTT
CASSLDRPGGNTEAFF
>-|TRBV19|TRBJ1-5|-
TGTGCCGGTAGTATGGGGGCTCGGCAGCCCCAGCATTTT
CAGSMGARQPQHF
>-|TRBV12-3/TRBV12-4|TRBJ2-7|TRBD2
TGTGCCAGCAGTTTAGGCGGGGGATTGTACGAGCAGTACTTC
CASSLGGGLYEQYF
>few|TRBV7-8|TRBJ1-2|-
TGTGCCAGCAGCGGGTATGACTATGGCTACACCTTC
CASSGYDYGYTF
>-|TRBV9|TRBJ2-7|TRBD1
TGTGCCAGCAGCCCAACGTCAGGGGGCTACGACGAGCAGTACTTC
CASSPTSGGYDEQYF
>few|TRBV20-1|TRBJ2-3|-
TGCAGTGCCACGCCCGGTTATTTT
CSATPGYF
>-|TRBV19|TRBJ1-2|-
TGTGCCAGTAGTAATGCGGGGACCTCTAACTATGGCTACACCTTC
CASSNAGTSNYGYTF
>-|TRBV18|TRBJ1-1|-
TGTGCCAGCTCACCGAGCAAAGGGGTGTGGAACACTGAAGCTTTCTTT
CASSPSKGVWNTEAFF
>few|TRBV6-2/TRBV6-3|TRBJ2-7|TRBD2
TGTGCCAGCAGTTACGGGAACCTAGCGGGAGGGCCACTAACAAGGGAGCAGTACTTC
CASSYGNLAGGPLTREQYF
>-|TRBV28|TRBJ2-5|-
TGTGCCAGCAGTTTCACCCGGGGGTTTCAAGAGACCCAGTACTTC
CASSFTRGFQETQYF
>-|TRBV19|TRBJ2-5|-
TGTGCCAGTAGTCTGGGACCTCCCTTGGAGACCCAGTACTTC
CASSLGPPLETQYF
>-|TRBV19|TRBJ2-3|-
TGTGCCAGTAGAGTGACAGATACGCAGTATTTT
CASRVTDTQYF
>-|TRBV6-4|TRBJ1-1|-
TGTGCCACCTCAGGAGGGGGATGGGGGATGAACACTGAAGCTTTCTTT
CATSGGGWGMNTEAFF
>-|TRBV7-9|TRBJ2-5|TRBD2
TGTGCCAGCACCACCACCGGGGGGATCCAAGAGACCCAGTACTTC
CASTTTGGIQETQYF
>few|TRBV19|TRBJ1-6|-
TGTGCCAGTAGTATTGGATGGTGGGGAAACAATTCACCCCTCCACTTT
CASSIGWWGNNSPLHF
>-|TRBV19|TRBJ2-7|-
TGTGCCAGTAGTCGGACCTTAAGGAGCTCCTACGAGCAGTACTTC
CASSRTLRSSYEQYF
>medium-sized|TRBV7-9|TRBJ1-2|-
TGTGCCAGCAGCGGGCTCAGGGGCGACTATGGCTACACCTTC
CASSGLRGDYGYTF
>-|TRBV6-1|TRBJ2-1|-
TGTGCCAGCGGCGTGATCGGGTACAATGAGCAGTTCTTC
CASGVIGYNEQFF
>few|TRBV12-3/TRBV12-4|TRBJ1-5|TRBD1
TGTGCCAGCAGGGGACAGACCCAAAATCAGCCCCAGCATTTT
CASRGQTQNQPQHF
>-|TRBV7-2|TRBJ1-4|-
TGTGCCAGCAGCTTTACAGGGAGCGGGGAAAAACTGTTTTTT
CASSFTGSGEKLFF